These 28 T cell receptor beta chains came from one sample sequenced in a study of CD8+CD57+ T cells in acquired aplastic anemia. All sequencing subjects had displayed CD8+CD57+ cell expansion on flow cytometry. Genomic DNA, serving as template, underwent TCR beta VDJ and CDR3 profiling. TCRdb fed the reads into MiXCR, producing one record per CDR3 protein. Of under 150,000 distinct CDR3 sequences in the sample, over 30% are singletons; the top ten hold around 2.5%. Sequences were obtained from sorted CD4+, CD8+, or CD8+CD57+ T cells (not recorded which) from PBMCs. These receptors all come from a human donor with aplastic anemia.

This clonotype was detected ten times or more. The rearrangement links TRBV12-3 or TRBV12-4 to TRBJ1-2, with 8 bases that match TRBD1. With V trimmed by 4 bases and J by 4 bases, 8 bases remained unmatched. The CDR3 is made up of 15 amino acids. The CDR3 sequence is CASSSQGAGGYGYTF. Written as DNA, the CDR3 is TGTGCCAGCAGTTCGCAGGGGGCGGGCGGCTATGGCTACACCTTC.

About this clonotype itself: Germline and junction disagree at one end, which may indicate a read error. The V and J genes are TRBV19 and TRBJ2-5, with D perhaps TRBD2 (7 bases). CDR3 length equals 15 residues. Germline CDR1 reads LNHDA; CDR2 reads SQIVND (reference sequence). CDR3 nucleotide sequence: TGTGCCAGTAGTGTAGAGGGGGGGACTAAGGAGACCCAGTACTTC. It yields the protein CASSVEGGTKETQYF.

This clonotype was detected a few times. The chain recombines TRBV19 with TRBJ1-5, with D uncertain. The germline V gene has CDR1 LNHDA and CDR2 SQIVND (reference sequence). Deletions cut 10 bases from V and 5 bases from J, with 15 bases between. The CDR3 is made up of 13 amino acids. In nucleotides, the CDR3 is TGTGCCACCAAGGAAGGGTATGATCAGCCCCAGCATTTT. It codes for CATKEGYDQPQHF.

This clonotype was found once. A much larger clone lies a single base off, so this may be a read error. CDR3 DNA sequence: TGCGCCGGCAGCTTGGGTCCCAGAACCACTAATGAAAAACTGTTTTTT. Translating it yields CAGSLGPRTTNEKLFF. V usage is TRBV5-1 and J usage is TRBJ1-4; unclear D gene. The CDR3 covers 16 residues. The V gene's germline CDR1 is SGHRS and CDR2 YFSETQ.

V and J are TRBV7-3 and TRBJ2-1; a weak D match, TRBD1 (6 bases). CDR1 is SGHTA and CDR2 is FQGTGA in the germline V gene. CDR3 size: 13 residues. V lost 2 bases to trimming and J lost 8 bases, with 10 bases between them. CDR3 DNA sequence: TGTGCCAGCAGCTTATACAGGGCGTATGAGCAGTTCTTC. Amino acid sequence: CASSLYRAYEQFF.

This clonotype appeared a few times. The chain joins TRBV27 to TRBJ2-1, with D possibly being TRBD1 (6 bases). The germline V and J ends were trimmed by 6 bases and 9 bases, with 15 bases remaining between them. This CDR3 is built from 13 residues. Germline V gives CDR1 MNHEY, CDR2 SMNVEV (reference sequence). The CDR3 loop is CASRYSQGPEQFF. The CDR3 DNA reads as TGTGCCAGCAGATACTCCCAGGGGCCTGAGCAGTTCTTC.

This clonotype was seen a few times. This chain connects TRBV6-5 to TRBJ1-4, with unresolved D. CDR1 MNHEY and CDR2 SVGAGI come from the germline V gene. This CDR3 has 16 amino acids. The ends were cut back, 1 base at V and 0 bases at J, with 9 bases in the middle. The CDR3 loop is CASSYYIPATNEKLFF. CDR3 bases: TGTGCCAGCAGTTACTATATTCCGGCAACTAATGAAAAACTGTTTTTT.

V gene TRBV2 combines with J gene TRBJ1-3, with TRBD1 as a possible D gene (6 bases). Trimming took off 4 bases at V and 3 bases at J, with 10 bases between the two ends. The CDR3 runs 14 residues. Germline CDR1 reads SNHLY; CDR2 reads FYNNEI. The CDR3 protein is CASSAIQGGNTIYF. The CDR3 DNA sequence: TGTGCCAGCAGTGCGATACAGGGTGGAAACACCATATATTTT.

This clonotype was counted ten times or more. The V call is TRBV3-1, the J call TRBJ1-5, with D hard to call. Germline V gives CDR1 LGHDT, CDR2 YNNKEL (reference sequence). V was shortened by 4 bases and J by 6 bases, with 7 bases between the two germline ends. CDR3 length equals 12 residues. The CDR3 loop is CASSRPGQPQHF. DNA of the CDR3: TGTGCCAGCAGCCGACCTGGTCAGCCCCAGCATTTT. The complete variable domain, with remaining parts taken from reference TRBV3-1 and TRBJ1-5, reads DTAVSQTPKYLVTQMGNDKSIKCEQNLGHDTMYWYKQDSKKFLKIMFSYNNKELIINETVPNRFSPKSPDKAHLNLHINSLELGDSAVYFCASSRPGQPQHFGDGTRLSIL.

V and J are TRBV2 and TRBJ1-1; 8 bases align to TRBD1. V shed 8 bases and J 4 bases; nucleotides not matched to a gene: 9. This CDR3 contains 14 residues. Per germline, CDR1 SNHLY and CDR2 FYNNEI. CDR3 region: CASSAGGRGTEAFF. The CDR3 coding sequence is TGTGCCAGCTCAGCAGGGGGCCGGGGCACTGAAGCTTTCTTT.

This clonotype showed up many times. The V gene is TRBV20-1, the J gene TRBJ1-1; TRBD1 matches 7 bases. V was pared by 3 bases and J by 7 bases, with 8 bases of the junction left unmatched. Germline values: CDR1 DFQATT, CDR2 SNEGSKA (reference sequence). The CDR3 is 13 residues long. The CDR3 DNA reads as TGCAGTGCTAGGCCGATAAGGGGGCTTGAAGCTTTCTTT. Translated: CSARPIRGLEAFF.

As regards this clonotype: With a much larger clone just one base away, this may be a read error. V and J are TRBV12-3 or TRBV12-4 and TRBJ1-6, with D uncertain. The CDR3 consists of 15 residues. Here the CDR3 DNA reads TGTGCCGGCAGTTTCGGAAGCTCCTATAATTCACCCCTCCACTTT. Its protein is CAGSFGSSYNSPLHF.

As concerns this clonotype: Sequence at one end of the junction differs from germline and may be a read error. The rearrangement links TRBV20-1 to TRBJ2-7; D is unresolved. This CDR3 is built from 12 residues. Germline loops: CDR1 DFQATT, CDR2 SNEGSKA (reference sequence). The CDR3 bases are TGCAGTGCTAGTCCCCCCACCAACGAGCGGTACTTC. Translating gives CSASPPTNERYF.

This clonotype was recorded at least ten times. The chain couples TRBV4-1 to TRBJ2-1; tentative D call: TRBD2 (5 bases). Germline CDR1 and CDR2: MGHRA and YSYEKL. V shed 4 bases and J shed 10 bases, with 17 bases lying between them. The CDR3 extends over 14 amino acids. CDR3 sequence: CASSPDSGLLEQFF. DNA of the CDR3: TGCGCCAGCAGCCCTGACTCGGGGTTACTGGAGCAGTTCTTC.

This clonotype was picked up many times. V is TRBV12-3 or TRBV12-4 and J is TRBJ1-1, with no clear D. CDR3 size: 12 residues. Trimming removed 3 bases from V and 7 bases from J, with 9 bases in between. CDR3 nucleotide sequence: TGTGCCAGCAGTTTGTGGACGGATGAAGCTTTCTTT. This encodes CASSLWTDEAFF.

V gene TRBV24-1 combines with J gene TRBJ2-5; D possibly corresponds to TRBD2 (6 bases). CDR1 and CDR2 (germline): KGHDR, SFDVKD. The CDR3 has 14 residues. With 6 bases removed from V and 11 bases from J, the gap between germline ends came to 21 bases. CDR3 DNA: TGTGCCACCAGTCCGACAGTAGAGCAAGGGACTCAGTACTTC. Translating gives CATSPTVEQGTQYF.

This clonotype was observed at least ten times. The chain has TRBV20-1 and TRBJ1-1; D unresolved. The CDR3 length is 11 residues. Per the germline V gene, CDR1 is DFQATT and CDR2 is SNEGSKA (reference sequence). Trimming pared 3 bases from V and 3 bases from J, leaving 5 bases between. The CDR3 is CSASIHTEAFF. The CDR3 nucleotides are TGCAGTGCTAGCATCCACACTGAAGCTTTCTTT.

The table lists this clonotype with many counts. This rearrangement joins TRBV11-2 to TRBJ2-2, with 7 bases identical to TRBD1. The germline V gene encodes CDR1 SGHAT and CDR2 FQNNGV. J gave up 2 bases and V 2 bases, and 11 bases lay outside the gene matches. The CDR3 runs 18 residues. Written as DNA, the CDR3 is TGTGCCAGCAGCTTAATCTATGGTACAGGGGTTAACACCGGGGAGCTGTTTTTT. Translation: CASSLIYGTGVNTGELFF.

This clonotype occurred a few times. The CDR3 is CSVVDGTGPYNEQFF. DNA of the CDR3: TGCAGCGTTGTTGACGGGACAGGGCCGTACAATGAGCAGTTCTTC. This chain joins TRBV29-1 and TRBJ2-1, with 9 nucleotides matching TRBD1. The CDR3 length is 15 residues. V dropped 4 bases and J dropped 4; count of bases not matched to a gene: 8. The germline V gene has CDR1 SQVTM and CDR2 ANQGSEA.

This clonotype showed up many times. The gene calls are TRBV20-1 and TRBJ1-3; 7 bases align to TRBD1. Per the germline V gene, CDR1 is DFQATT and CDR2 is SNEGSKA (reference sequence). After removal of 6 bases from V and 4 bases from J, the junction contained 3 bases not matched to a gene. This CDR3 comprises 12 residues. In DNA form, the CDR3 reads TGCAGTGCCGGGACAGAGGGAAACACCATATATTTT. Protein product: CSAGTEGNTIYF.

This clonotype was recorded a few times. The chain combines TRBV20-1 with TRBJ1-1, with a possible D match to TRBD1 (6 bases). Between the trimmed V and J ends, which lost 6 bases and 4 bases, there was a span of 12 bases. The CDR3 spans 12 residues. The V gene's germline CDR1 is DFQATT and CDR2 SNEGSKA (reference sequence). DNA of the CDR3: TGCAGTGCCAAACAGGGACTCACTGAAGCTTTCTTT. Translated, it gives CSAKQGLTEAFF.

In this sample, this clonotype turned up many times. The chain uses TRBV3-1 and TRBJ1-6, with unresolved D. Per germline, CDR1 LGHDT and CDR2 YNNKEL (reference sequence). The CDR3 totals 14 residues. With 4 bases removed from V and 9 bases from J, the gap between germline ends came to 13 bases. This CDR3 reads CASSPGLWGSPLHF. The CDR3 region has the DNA TGTGCCAGCAGCCCGGGCCTTTGGGGTTCACCCCTCCACTTT.

The CDR3 nucleotides read TGTGCCAGTAGGAAACTAGCGGGGGAAGCCGGGGAGCTGTTTTTT. This sequence encodes CASRKLAGEAGELFF. V usage is TRBV19 and J usage is TRBJ2-2; 11 bases align to TRBD2. The CDR3 sequence is 15 residues long. V lost 6 bases, J lost 6 bases, and 6 bases stayed unmatched. Germline assignment: CDR1 LNHDA and CDR2 SQIVND (reference sequence).

In regard to this clonotype: A much larger clone differs by one base, so this may be a read error. This sequence joins TRBV15 and TRBJ1-2; the D gene is possibly TRBD1 (6 bases). Germline V gene data show CDR1 as LNHNV and CDR2 as YYDKDF (reference sequence). CDR3 length: 15 amino acids. V was pared by 7 bases and J by 4 bases, with 19 bases between. CDR3 protein: CATKSGDNLSYGYTF. The CDR3 DNA follows: TGTGCCACCAAGTCGGGGGACAACTTATCCTATGGCTACACCTTC.

A single count supports this clonotype. The chain employs TRBV2 and TRBJ1-6, with D perhaps TRBD1 (5 bases). Trimming removed 7 bases at V and 7 bases at J, with 11 bases between. CDR3 length: 13 residues. Germline loops: CDR1 SNHLY, CDR2 FYNNEI. Here the CDR3 DNA reads TGTGCCAGCAACCCACAGGCAAATTCACCCCTCCACTTT. This codes for CASNPQANSPLHF. Based on the CDR3 plus reference TRBV2 and TRBJ1-6, the full variable domain is EPEVTQTPSHQVTQMGQEVILRCVPISNHLYFYWYRQILGQKVEFLVSFYNNEISEKSEIFDDQFSVERPDGSNFTLKIRSTKLEDSAMYFCASNPQANSPLHFGNGTRLTVT.

For this clonotype: This may be a read error: a much more frequent sequence differs by one nucleotide. The rearrangement uses TRBV5-6 and TRBJ2-1, with 7 bases matching TRBD2. The CDR3 spans 16 residues. Germline values: CDR1 SGHDT, CDR2 YYEEEE. CDR3 loop: CANSLLGGGLGNEQFF. DNA for the CDR3: TGTGCCAACAGCTTGTTGGGCGGGGGTTTGGGCAATGAGCAGTTCTTC.

Many counts were recorded for this clonotype. The chain links TRBV12-3 or TRBV12-4 to TRBJ1-2, with 9 bases that match TRBD1. With 8 bases clipped from V and 5 bases from J, the junction kept 6 bases outside the gene matches. This CDR3 spans 13 amino acids. The CDR3 spells CASAGTGSYGYTF. The CDR3 nucleotides read TGTGCCAGCGCCGGGACAGGGAGTTATGGCTACACCTTC.

This clonotype was observed at least ten times. The V and J genes are TRBV19 and TRBJ2-4; D is possibly TRBD2 (6 bases). CDR1 and CDR2 from the germline V gene are LNHDA and SQIVND (reference sequence). The CDR3 is 16 amino acids. The V end lost 3 bases, the J end lost 3 bases, and 15 bases lay between the germline ends. In DNA form, the CDR3 reads TGTGCCAGTAGTATCCCACCCATGACTAGCAAAAACATTCAGTACTTC. Encoded protein: CASSIPPMTSKNIQYF.